Given below is one TCR beta chain in context. It has no known antigen specificity. Base qualities are missing; no much larger clone stands one base away. The data were obtained in a study of blood T cell repertoires in COVID-19 (dated by TCRdb to the early 2020s). For the study in its entirety: Samples from collaborators originated in the United States, Italy and Spain and spanned both the acute and convalescent phases of COVID-19. The repertoires were released in a freely available public database meant as a resource for research on the immune response to SARS-CoV-2. Nearly every sample came with metadata listing a de-identified subject ID, COVID-19 status, age in years and sex. The dataset comprised deeply sampled blood TCRbeta repertoires from subjects exposed to, actively infected with, or recovered from COVID-19. The prospective study material was composed of cDNA or gDNA derived from T cells, B-cell-depleted T cells, or PBMCs. Where available, HLA class I and class II types were taken from metadata supplied by the sample provider and were not determined by assay-based typing. The samples were drawn from two sources: the first 160 participants of the ongoing ImmuneRACE study, and 950 to 1,500 subjects contributed by 6 global collaborators.

Results the study describes overall, beyond this receptor: How much clinical and demographic metadata was included differed by source and by participant, and the metadata was provided uncurated.

One collaborating source in Seattle enrolled patients during active infection and followed them longitudinally through the course of disease. Collaborating institutions collected whole blood in K2EDTA tubes following their own protocols. Collaborator samples were shipped for TCRbeta analysis as frozen whole blood, isolated PBMCs, or DNA extracted from either sample type. The CDR3 sequence holds 15 residues, the cysteine and phenylalanine included. The CDR3 DNA has 45 bases and is translated from base 1. Trimming takes 2 bases off V and 7 bases off J; junction bases not matched to a gene: 8. CDR1 is given as LGHDT and CDR2 as YNNKEL, both from the germline V gene (reference sequence). TCRbeta CDR3 regions were amplified from genomic DNA using the immunoSEQ Assay, a bias-controlled multiplex PCR. As for how the authors treated the data: The number of nucleated cells in each sample was estimated by amplification of reference gene primers within the assay. To quantify the absolute abundance of each unique TCRbeta CDR3 rearrangement, sequence reads were collapsed and filtered. Productive Simpson clonality was computed per sample as the square root of Simpson's diversity index over productive rearrangements. What TCRdb holds here is the immuneACCESS table cut down to in-frame rearrangements. Part of the clones is not present; checked against another copy, under half of the missing clones reflect an unresolved V gene, and the others are unexplained. V and J calls and clone size are given by that table; D and trimming were obtained from the DNA. Counted in this sample were approximately 150,000 clones; more than 80% of them appeared once. Clones ranked in the top ten supply 13% of the sample.

Input material: peripheral blood. The chain was built from TRBV3-1 (or the pseudogene TRBV3-2) and TRBJ1-5, and 7 junction bases match TRBD1. The TCR was taken from a man younger than 35 with COVID-19, enrolled during active disease. The DNA reads TGTGCCAGCAGCCAATGGAGGGGGCGAGGACAGCCCCAGCATTTT. Its protein product is CASSQWRGRGQPQHF.